This T cell receptor beta chain was captured by sequencing in a study of T cell responses to AZD1222 COVID-19 vaccine. Assay used: immunoSEQ multiplex PCR; TCRdb lists only in-frame clones, some missing. In the table there are about 120,000 clones, 80% to 90% of which are singletons. Second-dose recipients at about 4 or about 12 weeks were treated as one pooled group. The CDR3 sequence is 15 residues long. After removal of 0 bases from V and 4 bases from J, the junction contained 4 bases not matched to a gene. Germline V gene lookup returns CDR1 SGHNT and CDR2 YYREEE (reference sequence). Sequencing used peripheral blood, obtained 28 days after the second AZD1222 dose. J is TRBJ2-5 and V is TRBV5-4, with TRBD2 matching over 9 bases. The clonotype originates from an adult who received the AZD1222 COVID-19 vaccine. In nucleotides, the CDR3 is TGTGCCAGCAGCTTGGTTAGCGGGGGAGGAGAGACCCAGTACTTC. Amino acid sequence: CASSLVSGGGETQYF.